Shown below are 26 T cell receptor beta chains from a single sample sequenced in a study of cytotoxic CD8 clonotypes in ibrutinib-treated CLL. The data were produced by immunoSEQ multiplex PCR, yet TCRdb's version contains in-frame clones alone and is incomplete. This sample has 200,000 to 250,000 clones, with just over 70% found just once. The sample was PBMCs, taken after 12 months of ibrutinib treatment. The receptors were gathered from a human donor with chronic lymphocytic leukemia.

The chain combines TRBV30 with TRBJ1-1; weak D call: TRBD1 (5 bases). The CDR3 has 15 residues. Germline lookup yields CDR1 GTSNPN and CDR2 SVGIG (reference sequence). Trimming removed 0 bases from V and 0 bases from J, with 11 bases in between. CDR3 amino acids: CAWSVPGSMNTEAFF. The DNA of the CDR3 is TGTGCCTGGAGTGTCCCAGGGTCGATGAACACTGAAGCTTTCTTT. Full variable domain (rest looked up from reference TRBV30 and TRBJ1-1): SQTIHQWPATLVQPVGSPLSLECTVEGTSNPNLYWYRQAAGRGLQLLFYSVGIGQISSEVPQNLSASRPQDRQFILSSKKLLLSDSGFYLCAWSVPGSMNTEAFFGQGTRLTVV.

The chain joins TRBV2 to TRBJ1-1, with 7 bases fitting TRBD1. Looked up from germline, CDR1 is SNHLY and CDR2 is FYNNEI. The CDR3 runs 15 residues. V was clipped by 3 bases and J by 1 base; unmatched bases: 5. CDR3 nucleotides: TGTGCCAGCAGTGATCTCGGGACAGAGAACACTGAAGCTTTCTTT. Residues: CASSDLGTENTEAFF.

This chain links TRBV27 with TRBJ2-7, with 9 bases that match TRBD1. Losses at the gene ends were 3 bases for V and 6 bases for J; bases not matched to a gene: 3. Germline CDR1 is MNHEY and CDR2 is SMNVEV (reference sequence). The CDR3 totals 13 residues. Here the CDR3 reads CASSLGQGGEQYF. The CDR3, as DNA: TGTGCCAGCAGTTTGGGACAGGGTGGCGAGCAGTACTTC.

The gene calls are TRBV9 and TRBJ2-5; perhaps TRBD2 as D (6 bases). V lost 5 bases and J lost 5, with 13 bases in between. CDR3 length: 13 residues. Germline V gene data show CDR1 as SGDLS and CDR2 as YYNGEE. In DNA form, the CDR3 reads TGTGCCAGCAGTGCGGGACGAGTGGAGACCCAGTACTTC. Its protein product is CASSAGRVETQYF.

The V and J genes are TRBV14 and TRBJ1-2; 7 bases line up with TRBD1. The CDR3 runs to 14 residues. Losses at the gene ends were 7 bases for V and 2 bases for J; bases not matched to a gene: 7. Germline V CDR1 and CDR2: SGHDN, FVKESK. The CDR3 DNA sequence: TGTGCCAGCACCCAGGACAGGCGAAACTATGGCTACACCTTC. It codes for CASTQDRRNYGYTF.

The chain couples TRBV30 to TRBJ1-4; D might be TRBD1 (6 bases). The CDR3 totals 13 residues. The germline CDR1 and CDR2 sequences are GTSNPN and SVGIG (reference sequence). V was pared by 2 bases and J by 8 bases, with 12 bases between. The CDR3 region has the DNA TGTGCCTGGAGTAGGGGGGCTCTAGAAAAACTGTTTTTT. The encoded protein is CAWSRGALEKLFF.

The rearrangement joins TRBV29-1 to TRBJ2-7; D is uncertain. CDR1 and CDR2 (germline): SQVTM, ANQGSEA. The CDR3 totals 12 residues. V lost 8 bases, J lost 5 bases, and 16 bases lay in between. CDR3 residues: CSTVRPPNEQYF. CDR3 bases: TGCAGCACTGTTCGGCCCCCTAACGAGCAGTACTTC.

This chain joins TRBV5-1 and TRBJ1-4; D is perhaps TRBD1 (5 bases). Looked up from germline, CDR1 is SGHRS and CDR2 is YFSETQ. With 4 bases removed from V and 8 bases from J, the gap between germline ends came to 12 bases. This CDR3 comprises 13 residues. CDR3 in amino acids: CASSQTVGEKLFF. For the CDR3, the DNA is TGCGCCAGCAGCCAGACAGTGGGGGAAAAACTGTTTTTT.

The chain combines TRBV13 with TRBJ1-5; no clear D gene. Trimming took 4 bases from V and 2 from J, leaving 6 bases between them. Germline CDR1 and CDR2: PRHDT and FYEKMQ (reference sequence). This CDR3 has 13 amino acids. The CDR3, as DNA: TGTGCCAGCAGCTGGGGAGGCAATCAGCCCCAGCATTTT. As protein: CASSWGGNQPQHF.

The DNA for the CDR3 is TGTGCCAGTAGTGATTTTAGGGCCTATGGCTACACCTTC. It translates to CASSDFRAYGYTF. The chain combines TRBV19 with TRBJ1-2, with D unclear. The ends were cut back, 5 bases at V and 4 bases at J, with 11 bases in the middle. Looked up from germline, CDR1 is LNHDA and CDR2 is SQIVND (reference sequence). The length of the CDR3 is 13 residues.

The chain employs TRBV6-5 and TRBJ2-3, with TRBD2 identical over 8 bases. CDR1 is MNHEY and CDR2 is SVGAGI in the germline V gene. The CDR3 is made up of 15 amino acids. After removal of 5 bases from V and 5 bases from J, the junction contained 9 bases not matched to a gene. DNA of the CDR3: TGTGCCAGCAGTGTGTACGGGGGGGCTGGAGATACGCAGTATTTT. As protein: CASSVYGGAGDTQYF.

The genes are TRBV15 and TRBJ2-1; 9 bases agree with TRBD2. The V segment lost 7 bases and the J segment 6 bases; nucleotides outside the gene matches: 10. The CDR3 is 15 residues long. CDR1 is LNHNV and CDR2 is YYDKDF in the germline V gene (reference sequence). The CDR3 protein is CATKRGLAGRNEQFF. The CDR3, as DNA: TGTGCCACCAAGAGAGGGCTAGCGGGACGCAATGAGCAGTTCTTC.

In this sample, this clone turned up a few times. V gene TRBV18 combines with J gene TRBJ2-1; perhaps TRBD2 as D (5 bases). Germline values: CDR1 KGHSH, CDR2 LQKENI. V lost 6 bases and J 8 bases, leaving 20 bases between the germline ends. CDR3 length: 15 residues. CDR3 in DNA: TGTGCCAGCTCCGAGCGAGGGTTGGGGTACGATGAGCAGTTCTTC. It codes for CASSERGLGYDEQFF.

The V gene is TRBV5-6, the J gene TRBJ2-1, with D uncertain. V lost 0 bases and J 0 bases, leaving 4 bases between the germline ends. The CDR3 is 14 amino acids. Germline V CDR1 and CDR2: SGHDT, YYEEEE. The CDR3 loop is CASSLESSYNEQFF. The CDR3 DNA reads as TGTGCCAGCAGCTTGGAAAGCTCCTACAATGAGCAGTTCTTC.

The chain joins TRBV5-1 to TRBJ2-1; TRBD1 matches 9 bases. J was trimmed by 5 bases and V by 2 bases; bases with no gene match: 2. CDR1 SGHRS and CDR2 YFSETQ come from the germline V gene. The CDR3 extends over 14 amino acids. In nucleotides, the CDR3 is TGCGCCAGCAGCTTCCGACAGGGGGACAATGAGCAGTTCTTC. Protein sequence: CASSFRQGDNEQFF.

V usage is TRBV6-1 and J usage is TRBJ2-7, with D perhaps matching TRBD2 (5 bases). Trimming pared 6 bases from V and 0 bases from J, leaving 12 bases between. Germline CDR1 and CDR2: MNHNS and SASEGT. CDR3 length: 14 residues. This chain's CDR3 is CASRTEVSSYEQYF. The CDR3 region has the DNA TGTGCCAGCAGGACGGAGGTTAGCTCCTACGAGCAGTACTTC.

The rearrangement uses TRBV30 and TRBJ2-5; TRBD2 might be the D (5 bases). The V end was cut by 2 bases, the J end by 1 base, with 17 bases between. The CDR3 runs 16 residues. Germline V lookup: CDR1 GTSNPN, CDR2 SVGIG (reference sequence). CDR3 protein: CAWSPPQLDPQETQYF. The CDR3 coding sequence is TGTGCCTGGAGTCCGCCTCAACTAGACCCCCAAGAGACCCAGTACTTC.

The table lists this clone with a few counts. This chain's CDR3 is CSVGTILQTEAFF. CDR3 coding DNA: TGCAGCGTTGGGACAATACTACAAACTGAAGCTTTCTTT. The chain joins TRBV29-1 to TRBJ1-1; maybe TRBD1 (5 bases). The V end was cut by 4 bases, the J end by 5 bases, with 14 bases between. This CDR3 spans 13 amino acids. Germline CDR1 and CDR2: SQVTM and ANQGSEA.

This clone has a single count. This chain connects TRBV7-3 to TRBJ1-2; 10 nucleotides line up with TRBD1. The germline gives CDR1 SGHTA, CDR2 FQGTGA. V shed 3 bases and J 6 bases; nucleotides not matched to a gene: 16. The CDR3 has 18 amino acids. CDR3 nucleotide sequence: TGTGCCAGCAGCTTGATAGCCGGGACAGGGGCCTACCAGGATGGCTACACCTTC. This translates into CASSLIAGTGAYQDGYTF.

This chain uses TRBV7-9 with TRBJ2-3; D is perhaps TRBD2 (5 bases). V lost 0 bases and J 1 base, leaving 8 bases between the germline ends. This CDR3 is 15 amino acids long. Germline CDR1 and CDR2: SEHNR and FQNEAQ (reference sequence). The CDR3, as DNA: TGTGCCAGCAGCTTAGCCGTCGGGGGCACAGATACGCAGTATTTT. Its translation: CASSLAVGGTDTQYF.

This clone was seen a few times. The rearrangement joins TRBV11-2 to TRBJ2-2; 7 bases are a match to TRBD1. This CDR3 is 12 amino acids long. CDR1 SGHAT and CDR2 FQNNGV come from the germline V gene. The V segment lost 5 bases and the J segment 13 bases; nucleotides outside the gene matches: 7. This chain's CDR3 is CASSRTGVGLFF. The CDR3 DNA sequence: TGTGCCAGCAGCCGAACAGGGGTAGGGCTGTTTTTT.

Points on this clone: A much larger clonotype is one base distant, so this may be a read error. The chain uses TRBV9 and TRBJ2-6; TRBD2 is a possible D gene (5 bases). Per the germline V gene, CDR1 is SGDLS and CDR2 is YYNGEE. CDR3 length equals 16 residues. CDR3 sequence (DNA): TGTGCCAGCAGCGACGGGGAGTTCTCTGAGGCCAACGTCCTGACTTTC. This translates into CASSDGEFSEANVLTF.

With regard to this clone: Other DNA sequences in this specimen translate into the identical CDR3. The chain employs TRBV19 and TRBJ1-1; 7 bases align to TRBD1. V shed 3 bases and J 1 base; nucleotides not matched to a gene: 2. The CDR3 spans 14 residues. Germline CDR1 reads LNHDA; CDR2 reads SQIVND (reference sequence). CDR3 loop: CASSMGQQNTEAFF. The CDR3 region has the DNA TGTGCCAGTAGTATGGGACAGCAGAACACTGAAGCTTTCTTT.

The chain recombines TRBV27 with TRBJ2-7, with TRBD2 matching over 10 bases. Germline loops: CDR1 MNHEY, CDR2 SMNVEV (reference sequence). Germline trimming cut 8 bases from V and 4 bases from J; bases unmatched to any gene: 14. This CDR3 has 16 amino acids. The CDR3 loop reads CASAMKGPSGSYEQYF. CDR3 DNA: TGTGCCAGCGCAATGAAGGGGCCTAGCGGGAGTTACGAGCAGTACTTC.

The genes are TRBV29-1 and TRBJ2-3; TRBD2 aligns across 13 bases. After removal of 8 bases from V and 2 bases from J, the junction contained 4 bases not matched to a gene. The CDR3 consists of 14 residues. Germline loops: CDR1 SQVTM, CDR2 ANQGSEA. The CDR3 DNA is TGCAGCTCGGGACTAGCGGGGAACACAGATACGCAGTATTTT. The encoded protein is CSSGLAGNTDTQYF.

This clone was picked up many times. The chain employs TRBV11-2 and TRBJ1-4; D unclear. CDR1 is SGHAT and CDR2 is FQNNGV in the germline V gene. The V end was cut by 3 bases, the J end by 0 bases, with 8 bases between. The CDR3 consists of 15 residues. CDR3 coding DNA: TGTGCCAGCAGCTTGAATCGTGCAACTAATGAAAAACTGTTTTTT. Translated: CASSLNRATNEKLFF.